These 19 T cell receptor beta chains share one sample of origin, sequenced in a study of blood T cell repertoires in COVID-19. Assay used: immunoSEQ multiplex PCR; TCRdb lists only in-frame clones, some missing. The sample lists 540,000 or so clones; approximately 91% were seen once. The sequencing sample was made of peripheral blood. These receptors all come from a woman aged 45-60 years with COVID-19, enrolled during active disease.

The genes are TRBV6-2 or TRBV6-3 and TRBJ2-3; TRBD2 matches at 12 bases. The CDR3 length is 16 residues. The V gene end was trimmed by 2 bases and the J gene end by 9 bases; junction bases not matched to a gene: 9. CDR1 MNHEY and CDR2 SVGEGT come from the germline V gene. CDR3 in amino acids: CASSYGTSGGKGTQYF. The CDR3 coding sequence is TGTGCCAGCAGTTACGGAACTAGCGGGGGGAAGGGGACGCAGTATTTT.

V usage is TRBV9 and J usage is TRBJ1-2, with TRBD1 matching over 9 bases. The CDR3 loop spans 15 amino acids. Trimming at V came to 7 bases and at J to 2 bases, leaving 9 bases not matched to a gene. The germline V gene encodes CDR1 SGDLS and CDR2 YYNGEE. CDR3 residues: CASVRGQGDNYGYTF. In DNA, the CDR3 is TGTGCCAGCGTACGGGGACAGGGCGACAACTATGGCTACACCTTC.

J is TRBJ2-1 and V is TRBV9, with 9 bases that match TRBD2. V shed 0 bases and J 5 bases; nucleotides not matched to a gene: 9. Germline loops: CDR1 SGDLS, CDR2 YYNGEE. The CDR3 is 17 amino acids. The CDR3 sequence is CASSVASRRGGHNEQFF. As DNA, the CDR3 is TGTGCCAGCAGCGTAGCTTCACGGCGGGGGGGCCACAATGAGCAGTTCTTC.

V and J are TRBV21-1 and TRBJ1-4; TRBD1, the table's D call, lacks a check against the DNA. TRBV21-1 corresponds to a pseudogene. The CDR3 is 14 amino acids. CDR3 amino acids: CASSKEGAGEKLFF. CDR3 DNA: TGTGCCAGCAGCAAAGAGGGGGCGGGTGAAAAACTGTTTTTT.

This clone was recorded only once. The chain uses TRBV4-1 and TRBJ2-1; 7 bases fit TRBD2. The CDR3 spans 14 residues. V shed 4 bases and J 7 bases; nucleotides not matched to a gene: 7. In germline, CDR1 is MGHRA, CDR2 YSYEKL. The CDR3 coding sequence is TGCGCCAGCAGCCCACGGGGGGACGAGAATGAGCAGTTCTTC. Its translation is CASSPRGDENEQFF.

J is TRBJ1-5 and V is TRBV29-1; D not resolved. V lost 4 bases to trimming and J lost 0 bases, with 7 bases between them. The V gene's germline CDR1 is SQVTM and CDR2 ANQGSEA. The CDR3 runs 13 residues. The CDR3 spells CSVAEDSNQPQHF. The CDR3 coding sequence is TGCAGCGTTGCTGAGGATAGCAATCAGCCCCAGCATTTT.

CDR3 nucleotides: TGTGCCTGGAATCAGATCAGGAATTATGGCTACACCTTC. It specifies CAWNQIRNYGYTF. This chain joins TRBV30 and TRBJ1-2; D is uncertain. Germline loops: CDR1 GTSNPN, CDR2 SVGIG (reference sequence). The V and J ends lost 4 bases and 5 bases respectively, with 14 bases between them. CDR3 length equals 13 residues.

This clone was counted once. This chain links TRBV19 with TRBJ2-3, with 7 bases that match TRBD2. V trimming: 1 base; J trimming: 2 bases; junction bases outside the gene matches: 6. In germline, CDR1 is LNHDA, CDR2 SQIVND (reference sequence). The CDR3 covers 16 residues. CDR3 loop: CASSIGRGIYTDTQYF. The DNA for the CDR3 is TGTGCCAGTAGTATAGGGCGGGGGATATACACAGATACGCAGTATTTT.

The J gene is TRBJ1-1, the V gene TRBV4-1; no reliable D call. Germline V gives CDR1 MGHRA, CDR2 YSYEKL. Trimming stripped 0 bases from V and 4 bases from J, with 24 bases between. This CDR3 contains 19 residues. Here the CDR3 DNA reads TGCGCCAGCAGCCAAGATAGGTTAGCGTGGCAGAACCCCCCCACTGAAGCTTTCTTT. Translated: CASSQDRLAWQNPPTEAFF.

V is TRBV28 and J is TRBJ1-4, with TRBD1 identical over 8 bases. Germline V lookup: CDR1 MDHEN, CDR2 SYDVKM. The CDR3 has 14 amino acids. J was trimmed by 7 bases and V by 5 bases; bases with no gene match: 6. Here the CDR3 DNA reads TGTGCCAGCAGTGGACCCGGGACAGGTGAAAAACTGTTTTTT. It yields the protein CASSGPGTGEKLFF.

The genes are TRBV7-9 and TRBJ1-2; 8 nucleotides agree with TRBD1. The V and J ends lost 3 bases and 4 bases, in that order; junction bases with no gene match: 4. The germline V gene encodes CDR1 SEHNR and CDR2 FQNEAQ (reference sequence). The CDR3 contains 14 residues. In DNA, the CDR3 is TGTGCCAGCAGCTTGTCCGGGACAGGCTATGGCTACACCTTC. Translation gives CASSLSGTGYGYTF. The full variable domain, completed using reference TRBV7-9 and TRBJ1-2, is DTGVSQNPRHKITKRGQNVTFRCDPISEHNRLYWYRQTLGQGPEFLTYFQNEAQLEKSRLLSDRFSAERPKGSFSTLEIQRTEQGDSAMYLCASSLSGTGYGYTFGSGTRLTVV.

The chain joins TRBV30 to TRBJ1-4; the D is unclear. V was pared by 6 bases and J by 0 bases, with 8 bases between. CDR3 length: 13 residues. Per germline, CDR1 GTSNPN and CDR2 SVGIG (reference sequence). CDR3 sequence reads: CACQVATNEKLFF. The CDR3 DNA follows: TGTGCCTGTCAGGTTGCAACTAATGAAAAACTGTTTTTT.

This clone was detected a few times. The CDR3 DNA reads TGTGCCAGCGGCAAAGGGGACAGGGACGGCTACACCTTC. This gives the protein CASGKGDRDGYTF. V gene TRBV9 combines with J gene TRBJ1-2, with TRBD1 matching over 9 bases. The CDR3 loop spans 13 amino acids. V was pared by 7 bases and J by 8 bases, with 9 bases of the junction left unmatched. Germline CDR1 is SGDLS and CDR2 is YYNGEE.

Of note for this clone: The sample holds other DNA sequences that translate to the same CDR3. The chain recombines TRBV5-6 with TRBJ1-5; perhaps TRBD1 as D (5 bases). V lost 1 base, J lost 4 bases, and 9 bases lay in between. This CDR3 has 14 residues. Germline assignment: CDR1 SGHDT and CDR2 YYEEEE. The CDR3 region has the DNA TGTGCCAGCAGCTTGATGGGGGGAAATCAGCCCCAGCATTTT. This translates into CASSLMGGNQPQHF. Full variable domain (missing parts from reference TRBV5-6 and TRBJ1-5): DAGVTQSPTHLIKTRGQQVTLRCSPKSGHDTVSWYQQALGQGPQFIFQYYEEEERQRGNFPDRFSGHQFPNYSSELNVNALLLGDSALYLCASSLMGGNQPQHFGDGTRLSIL.

V is TRBV7-9 and J is TRBJ1-4; TRBD1 matches 7 bases. This CDR3 spans 14 amino acids. The junction had 3 bases not matched to a gene; V was cut back by 2 bases and J by 6 bases. CDR1 SEHNR and CDR2 FQNEAQ come from the germline V gene (reference sequence). The CDR3: CASSLRGLDEKLFF. For the CDR3, the DNA is TGTGCCAGCAGCTTAAGGGGGCTGGATGAAAAACTGTTTTTT. The full variable domain, in which reference TRBV7-9 and TRBJ1-4 provide the parts outside the CDR3, is DTGVSQNPRHKITKRGQNVTFRCDPISEHNRLYWYRQTLGQGPEFLTYFQNEAQLEKSRLLSDRFSAERPKGSFSTLEIQRTEQGDSAMYLCASSLRGLDEKLFFGSGTQLSVL.

The chain has TRBV2 and TRBJ1-1, with D possibly TRBD1 on 6 matching bases. The CDR3 consists of 14 residues. Germline V gene lookup returns CDR1 SNHLY and CDR2 FYNNEI. The V end lost 6 bases, the J end lost 5 bases, and 16 bases lay between the germline ends. The CDR3 is CASRGQKGGTEAFF. For the CDR3, the DNA is TGTGCCAGCAGGGGTCAAAAGGGGGGGACTGAAGCTTTCTTT.

A note on this clone: Other DNA sequences in this sample translate to the same CDR3. The V call is TRBV28, the J call TRBJ2-3, with D possibly being TRBD2 (5 bases). There are 13 residues in the CDR3. V lost 3 bases, J lost 4 bases, and 8 bases lay in between. The germline V gene has CDR1 MDHEN and CDR2 SYDVKM. The CDR3 reads CASSFEGADTQYF. The DNA for the CDR3 is TGTGCCAGCAGTTTCGAGGGCGCAGATACGCAGTATTTT.

The chain joins TRBV24-1 to TRBJ2-1; D might be TRBD2 (7 bases). The CDR3 totals 15 residues. V gave up 3 bases and J gave up 12 bases, with 20 bases separating them. Germline lookup yields CDR1 KGHDR and CDR2 SFDVKD. CDR3 residues: CATSDVGGERGGQFF. Written as DNA, the CDR3 is TGTGCCACCAGTGATGTCGGTGGGGAGAGGGGGGGGCAGTTCTTC.

This chain connects TRBV2 to TRBJ1-6; TRBD1 might be the D (5 bases). Germline CDR1 reads SNHLY; CDR2 reads FYNNEI. V lost 8 bases and J lost 6, with 11 bases in between. The CDR3 loop spans 13 amino acids. The CDR3 is CASQDRLNSPLHF. The CDR3 region has the DNA TGTGCCAGCCAAGACAGACTTAATTCACCCCTCCACTTT. Complete variable domain (other parts from reference TRBV2 and TRBJ1-6): EPEVTQTPSHQVTQMGQEVILRCVPISNHLYFYWYRQILGQKVEFLVSFYNNEISEKSEIFDDQFSVERPDGSNFTLKIRSTKLEDSAMYFCASQDRLNSPLHFGNGTRLTVT.